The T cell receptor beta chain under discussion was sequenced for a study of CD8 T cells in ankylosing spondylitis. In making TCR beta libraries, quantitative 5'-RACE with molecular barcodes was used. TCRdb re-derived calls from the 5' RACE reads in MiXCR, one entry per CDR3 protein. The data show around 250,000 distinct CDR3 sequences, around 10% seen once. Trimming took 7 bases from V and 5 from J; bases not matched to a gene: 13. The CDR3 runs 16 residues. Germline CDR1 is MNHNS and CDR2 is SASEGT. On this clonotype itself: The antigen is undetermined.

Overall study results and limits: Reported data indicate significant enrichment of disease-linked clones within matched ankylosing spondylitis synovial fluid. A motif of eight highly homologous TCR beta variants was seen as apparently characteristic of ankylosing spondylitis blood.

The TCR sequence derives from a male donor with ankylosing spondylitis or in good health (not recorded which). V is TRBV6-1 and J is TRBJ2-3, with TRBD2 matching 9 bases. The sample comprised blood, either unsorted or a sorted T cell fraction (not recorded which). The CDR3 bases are TGTGCCAGCACTCTAGCGGGGACCGATTTTCGAGATACGCAGTATTTT. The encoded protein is CASTLAGTDFRDTQYF.